Presented here are 10 T cell receptor beta chains from one specimen sequenced in a study of T cell responses to AZD1222 COVID-19 vaccine (dated by TCRdb to 2020 to 2023). This specimen's time point label, per the study, means: about 28 days (+/-7) after the second vaccine dose. Receptors were amplified or captured by the immunoSEQ multiplex PCR assay. This is the immuneACCESS table as TCRdb keeps it, with only in-frame sequences that have V and J called. A part of the clones is gone; compared with another copy, unresolved V genes explain less than half, and the rest is unexplained. The sample table records some 150,000 clones; 80% to 95% of these occur just once. The ten largest clonotypes hold 3.6% of the sample. The material sequenced was peripheral blood, taken 28 days after the second AZD1222 dose. Receptors originate from an adult who received the AZD1222 COVID-19 vaccine.

The V call is TRBV11-2, the J call TRBJ1-1, with D tentatively TRBD1 (5 bases). The germline V and J ends were trimmed by 5 bases and 1 base, with 11 bases remaining between them. Germline CDR1 reads SGHAT; CDR2 reads FQNNGV. This CDR3 region has 14 residues. CDR3 residues: CASSVRRENTEAFF. The CDR3 region has the DNA TGTGCCAGCAGCGTCCGCAGGGAGAACACTGAAGCTTTCTTT. The full variable domain, with the rest looked up from reference TRBV11-2 and TRBJ1-1, is EAGVAQSPRYKIIEKRQSVAFWCNPISGHATLYWYQQILGQGPKLLIQFQNNGVVDDSQLPKDRFSAERLKGVDSTLKIQPAKLEDSAVYLCASSVRRENTEAFFGQGTRLTVV.

The V and J genes are TRBV9 and TRBJ1-1; D possibly corresponds to TRBD1 (5 bases). Germline V gives CDR1 SGDLS, CDR2 YYNGEE. V gave up 2 bases and J gave up 7 bases, with 12 bases separating them. This CDR3 has 13 residues. CDR3 loop: CASSVGRGSEAFF. CDR3 coding DNA: TGTGCCAGCAGCGTTGGACGGGGCAGTGAAGCTTTCTTT.

The chain employs TRBV12-3 or TRBV12-4 and TRBJ2-6; D gene unclear. V was shortened by 6 bases and J by 4 bases, with 7 bases between the two germline ends. The CDR3 is 13 residues long. CDR3 sequence (DNA): TGTGCCAGCAGCTTGGGGGGGGCCAACGTCCTGACTTTC. Protein sequence: CASSLGGANVLTF.

The genes are TRBV18 and TRBJ2-7; no clear D. The CDR3 covers 13 residues. Germline-derived CDR1 and CDR2 are KGHSH and LQKENI. V lost 2 bases to trimming and J lost 2 bases, with 7 bases between them. The CDR3 nucleotides are TGTGCCAGCTCACCAGAGAGAACCTACGAGCAGTACTTC. This encodes CASSPERTYEQYF.

V and J are TRBV24-1 and TRBJ1-2; D call uncertain. CDR1 is KGHDR, CDR2 SFDVKD, per germline. The V gene lost 9 bases and the J gene lost 3 bases, with 16 bases spanning the gap. The length of the CDR3 is 14 residues. The CDR3 nucleotides are TGTGCCACCCAGAGTGGGAGCCCATACTATGGCTACACCTTC. The encoded protein is CATQSGSPYYGYTF.

The chain is built from TRBV3-1 (or the pseudogene TRBV3-2) and TRBJ1-2, with a possible D match to TRBD1 (5 bases). V was clipped by 1 base and J by 2 bases, with 14 bases between them. The CDR3 has 16 amino acids. From germline, CDR1 is LGHDT and CDR2 YNNKEL (reference sequence). CDR3 amino acids: CASSQARRGPNYGYTF. DNA for the CDR3: TGTGCCAGCAGCCAAGCCCGTAGGGGCCCCAACTATGGCTACACCTTC.

The chain couples TRBV12-3 or TRBV12-4 to TRBJ1-5; TRBD1 might be the D (5 bases). There are 13 residues in the CDR3. Trimming pared 3 bases from V and 5 bases from J, leaving 8 bases between. This CDR3 reads CASSLTRDQPQHF. CDR3 DNA sequence: TGTGCCAGCAGTTTGACCAGGGATCAGCCCCAGCATTTT.

This sequence joins TRBV12-3 or TRBV12-4 and TRBJ1-5; D is undetermined. CDR3 length: 13 residues. V lost 1 base and J 0 bases, leaving 1 base between the germline ends. CDR3 sequence: CASSLGSNQPQHF. Written as DNA, the CDR3 is TGTGCCAGCAGTTTAGGTAGCAATCAGCCCCAGCATTTT.

V usage is TRBV6-4 and J usage is TRBJ2-3; 12 nucleotides line up with TRBD2. Losses at the gene ends were 8 bases for V and 4 bases for J; bases not matched to a gene: 7. Germline-derived CDR1 and CDR2 are MRHNA and SNTAGT. The CDR3 consists of 15 residues. CDR3 DNA sequence: TGTGCCAGCGGGAAGACTAGCGGGAGCGCAGATACGCAGTATTTT. Translating gives CASGKTSGSADTQYF.

The chain has TRBV6-5 and TRBJ2-7, with 14 bases that match TRBD2. The J segment lost 5 bases and the V segment lost 6 bases, leaving 6 bases of the junction unmatched. The CDR3 is made up of 15 amino acids. Germline-derived CDR1 and CDR2 are MNHEY and SVGAGI. The CDR3 reads CASREGTSGSDEQYF. Written as DNA, the CDR3 is TGTGCCAGCAGAGAGGGGACTAGCGGGAGTGACGAGCAGTACTTC.